The entry that follows covers one T cell receptor beta chain sequence. Antigen unknown. The sample belongs to a study of cytomegalovirus exposure and HLA in healthy donors. Study-wide results and caveats: Earlier findings revealed that most TCR beta V segments proved productive either about 87% or about 30% of the time.

Vbeta (60) and Jbeta (13) primers were used in the PCR. Clones were read by immunoSEQ multiplex PCR, and TCRdb kept only the in-frame ones, dropping some. The repertoire holds around 140,000 clones, with around 83% as singletons. V was clipped by 1 base and J by 0 bases, with 22 bases between them. CDR3 length: 20 residues. CDR1 is MNHEY and CDR2 is SMNVEV in the germline V gene (reference sequence). Healthy bone marrow donors made up the donor group. Sequenced material: PBMCs. The chain is built from TRBV27 and TRBJ1-5; D is undetermined. The sequence derives from a woman aged 50 to 60 in good health and CMV-seropositive. The CDR3 bases are TGTGCCAGCAGTTTATTTAGTTGGGAAGGAGGGCGTAATAGCAATCAGCCCCAGCATTTT. This translates into CASSLFSWEGGRNSNQPQHF.